Listed below are T cell receptor beta chains from one sample, sequenced in a study of T-cell reconstitution after alpha-beta-depleted transplantation in children. Each CDR3 protein gets one entry after TCRdb re-called the PCR reads with MiXCR. The sample gives approximately 300,000 distinct CDR3 sequences, about 7.3% of which show up once; approximately 9% is in the top ten. Sequenced here: peripheral blood, sampled 360 days after TCRalphabeta/CD19-depleted stem cell transplant. The receptor set was obtained from a female patient between 2 and 15 years old who had a stem cell transplant for Fanconi anemia, so the T cells may come from the graft donor. Each CDR3 is given without its conserved first and last residue. The D gene is left open where the match is weak.

CDR3	V	J	D
ASSLGRPSTDTQY	TRBV12-3/TRBV12-4	TRBJ2-3	.
ASSPQTGWSGANVLT	TRBV7-8	TRBJ2-6	.
ASSPVPYNSPLH	TRBV12-3/TRBV12-4	TRBJ1-6	.
ASSPQMNTEAF	TRBV12-3/TRBV12-4	TRBJ1-1	.
ASDQSPLGEQF	TRBV6-2/TRBV6-3	TRBJ2-1	.
ASRRQQFLTDTQY	TRBV28	TRBJ2-3	.
ASRRTGGNTDTQY	TRBV2	TRBJ2-3	TRBD1
AISERNTEAF	TRBV10-3	TRBJ1-1	.
SARDPQSGRGEAF	TRBV20-1	TRBJ1-1	.
ASSLSSRAFHYEQY	TRBV7-2	TRBJ2-7	.
ASSQEHTGPYYEQY	TRBV3-1	TRBJ2-7	.
SASETQGAGGYT	TRBV20-1	TRBJ1-2	TRBD1
ASSGDPTVVNYGYT	TRBV5-1	TRBJ1-2	.
ASSRWGTGGPNTEAF	TRBV7-9	TRBJ1-1	TRBD1
SARDGGREDQPQH	TRBV20-1	TRBJ1-5	.
SATSGGLYEQY	TRBV20-1	TRBJ2-7	TRBD2
ASSPTTSYEQY	TRBV3-1	TRBJ2-7	.
ASSLGLAGTGMEQY	TRBV18	TRBJ2-7	.
ASSHRQPNQPQH	TRBV28	TRBJ1-5	.
ASSPTANTGELF	TRBV18	TRBJ2-2	.
SALRDRRFYTQY	TRBV20-1	TRBJ2-3	TRBD1
ASSALELSPLH	TRBV27	TRBJ1-6	.
SASGSAYNEQF	TRBV20-1	TRBJ2-1	.
AISGWVEDTGELF	TRBV10-3	TRBJ2-2	.
ASSMSGGNNEQF	TRBV6-1	TRBJ2-1	.
ASSPPGIKRNTEAF	TRBV5-6	TRBJ1-1	.
ASSQTPGTSATDTQY	TRBV4-2	TRBJ2-3	TRBD2
SARARQGAKNIQY	TRBV20-1	TRBJ2-4	TRBD1